This T cell receptor beta chain stems from a study of shared clonotypes between healthy human individuals. The data were produced by immunoSEQ multiplex PCR, yet TCRdb's version contains in-frame clones alone and is incomplete. Here the sample spans 100,000 to 120,000 clones, about two thirds being singletons. With regard to this clone: What it binds is unknown.

Study findings and constraints: Non-shared clonotypes had lower generation probabilities than those shared by all four donors. Clonotype sharing among donors was expected to depend on sequencing depth.

The sequenced sample consisted of memory CD8+ T cells sorted from blood. Stated subset: CD45RO+ cells pooled with CCR7-negative TemRA cells. This TCR came from a woman in her 30s in good health.

This CDR3 is CASSARDRYTDTQYF. CDR3 DNA sequence: TGTGCCAGCAGCGCCCGGGACAGATACACAGATACGCAGTATTTT. This rearrangement joins TRBV11-2 to TRBJ2-3; 7 bases are a match to TRBD1. From germline, CDR1 is SGHAT and CDR2 FQNNGV. The CDR3 consists of 15 residues. V shed 5 bases and J 2 bases; nucleotides not matched to a gene: 7.